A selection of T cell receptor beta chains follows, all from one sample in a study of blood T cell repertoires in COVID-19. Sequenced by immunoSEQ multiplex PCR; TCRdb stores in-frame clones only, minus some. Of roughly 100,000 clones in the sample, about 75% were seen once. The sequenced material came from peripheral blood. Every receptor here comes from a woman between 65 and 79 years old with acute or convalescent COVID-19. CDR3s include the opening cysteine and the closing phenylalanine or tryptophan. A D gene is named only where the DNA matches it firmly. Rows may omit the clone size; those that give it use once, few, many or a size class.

TGCGCCAGCAAGTATATAGCGGGGCCCCAAGAGACCCAGTACTTC | CASKYIAGPQETQYF | TRBD2 | TRBV5-1 | NA | TRBJ2-5
TGCAGCGTTCTCCGGGACAGGGATGAGTTCTTC | CSVLRDRDEFF | TRBD1 | TRBV29-1 | NA | TRBJ2-1
TGTGCCAGCAGCTTAGTGGGGACAGGACGCATGAACACTGAAGCTTTCTTT | CASSLVGTGRMNTEAFF | TRBD1 | TRBV7-2 | NA | TRBJ1-1
TGTGCCAGCGGCCGTACAGGGGGTGGCTATGGCTACACCTTC | CASGRTGGGYGYTF | TRBD1 | TRBV3-1/TRBV3-2 | NA | TRBJ1-2
TGCGCCAGCAGCTTTGGTAGTTCTGGAGAGACCCAGTACTTC | CASSFGSSGETQYF | NA | TRBV4-1 | NA | TRBJ2-5
TGTGCCAGTAGTATATCGGGGGGGGCGTCCTACAATGAGCAGTTCTTC | CASSISGGASYNEQFF | TRBD2 | TRBV19 | NA | TRBJ2-1
TGCGCCAGCAGCCAAGAAGTAGGGGACACCTACTACGAGCAGTACTTC | CASSQEVGDTYYEQYF | NA | TRBV4-1 | NA | TRBJ2-7
TGTGCCAGCAGTTCTTCTGAGGCGGTAGTCTACAATGAGCAGTTCTTC | CASSSSEAVVYNEQFF | NA | TRBV6-2/TRBV6-3 | NA | TRBJ2-1
TGTGCCAGCAGCTGGGGCCCCGGACAAGCCACCGGGGAGCTGTTTTTT | CASSWGPGQATGELFF | NA | TRBV7-6 | NA | TRBJ2-2
TGCGCCAGCAGCTTGGGGAACAGGGGAGACACTGAAGCTTTCTTT | CASSLGNRGDTEAFF | TRBD1 | TRBV5-1 | NA | TRBJ1-1
TGTGCCAGCAGCTTGCGGGCATCGCCGATGAACACTGAAGCTTTCTTT | CASSLRASPMNTEAFF | NA | TRBV7-8 | NA | TRBJ1-1
TGTGCCAGCAGCTCCCGACTAGCAGTTTACAATGAGCAGTTCTTC | CASSSRLAVYNEQFF | TRBD2 | TRBV11-3 | NA | TRBJ2-1
TGTGCCAGCAGACTAGCGGGGGCCTACACAGATACGCAGTATTTT | CASRLAGAYTDTQYF | TRBD2 | TRBV28 | NA | TRBJ2-3
TGTGCCAGCAGATGGACAGGGAACACTGAAGCTTTCTTT | CASRWTGNTEAFF | TRBD1 | TRBV27 | NA | TRBJ1-1
TGTGCCAGCATATACCCGGGACTAAGCACAGATACGCAGTATTTT | CASIYPGLSTDTQYF | TRBD2 | TRBV6-5 | NA | TRBJ2-3
TGTGCCAGCAGCGCGGGACAGGGGGTACATTCACCCCTCCACTTT | CASSAGQGVHSPLHF | TRBD1 | TRBV7-2 | NA | TRBJ1-6
TGTGCCAGCAGCGCTAGTGGGGTAGCGCCTGAAGCTTTCTTT | CASSASGVAPEAFF | NA | TRBV9 | NA | TRBJ1-1
TGTGCCACCAGAGCATCTGGGGCCAACGTCCTGACTTTC | CATRASGANVLTF | NA | TRBV24-1 | NA | TRBJ2-6
TGTGCCAGCAGCCAAGAGGTCAGTAACGAAGCTTTCTTT | CASSQEVSNEAFF | NA | TRBV3-1/TRBV3-2 | NA | TRBJ1-1
TGTGCCAGCAGCTATAGGACTAGCGGGGGCCCTAGCTCCTACAATGAGCAGTTCTTC | CASSYRTSGGPSSYNEQFF | TRBD2 | TRBV5-5 | NA | TRBJ2-1
TGCGCCAGCAGCTTGGTGGTTGGACAGGGGCACGATGAGCAGTTCTTC | CASSLVVGQGHDEQFF | TRBD1 | TRBV5-1 | NA | TRBJ2-1
TGTGCCAGCAGCTCCGGGACAGGGGCCGAAAAACTGTTTTTT | CASSSGTGAEKLFF | TRBD1 | TRBV6-5 | NA | TRBJ1-4
TGTGCCAGCAGCCCCCGGACAGGGGAGAATTCACCCCTCCACTTT | CASSPRTGENSPLHF | TRBD1 | TRBV11-2 | NA | TRBJ1-6
TGTGCCAGCAGTGACAGGTTACACGAGCAGTACTTC | CASSDRLHEQYF | NA | TRBV2 | NA | TRBJ2-7
TGTGCCAGCAGCTTTGACAGACCTAGCACAGATACGCAGTATTTT | CASSFDRPSTDTQYF | NA | TRBV7-9 | NA | TRBJ2-3
TGCGCCAGCAGCTTGGGAGGGTTCGGCACTGAAGCTTTCTTT | CASSLGGFGTEAFF | NA | TRBV5-1 | once | TRBJ1-1
TGTGCCAGCAGTTGGGACAGGGGGAATTCACCCCTCCACTTT | CASSWDRGNSPLHF | TRBD1 | TRBV6-5 | NA | TRBJ1-6
TGTGCCAGCACCTTAGGGACAGGTCCCTATGGCTACACCTTC | CASTLGTGPYGYTF | TRBD1 | TRBV7-2 | NA | TRBJ1-2
TGCGCCAGCAGCCCTCAGGGGGCGCACACTGAAGCTTTCTTT | CASSPQGAHTEAFF | TRBD1 | TRBV5-1 | NA | TRBJ1-1
TGTGCCAGCAGCTTGGCCGGGACATCGAACACTGAAGCTTTCTTT | CASSLAGTSNTEAFF | NA | TRBV5-5 | NA | TRBJ1-1
TGTGCCAGCAGTTTGTGGGGGGGGATCTACGAGCAGTACTTC | CASSLWGGIYEQYF | TRBD2 | TRBV28 | NA | TRBJ2-7
TGTGCCAGCAGCCATCCCAAGGAGGGAAACTATGGCTACACCTTC | CASSHPKEGNYGYTF | NA | TRBV3-1/TRBV3-2 | NA | TRBJ1-2
TGTGCCAGCAGTCCTCCGGGCAATCAGCCCCAGCATTTT | CASSPPGNQPQHF | NA | TRBV6-5 | NA | TRBJ1-5
TGTGCCACCAGCTACCGAGAGAGCTCCTACAATGAGCAGTTCTTC | CATSYRESSYNEQFF | NA | TRBV24-1 | NA | TRBJ2-1
TGCGCCAGCAGCTTGGCCCTAGGCACTGAAGCTTTCTTT | CASSLALGTEAFF | NA | TRBV5-1 | NA | TRBJ1-1
TGTGCCAGCAGCTTATCCGGGGGGCGTGGCTACACCTTC | CASSLSGGRGYTF | NA | TRBV7-2 | NA | TRBJ1-2
TGTGCCAGCTCACCAGGGGGCGGCTATGGCTACACCTTC | CASSPGGGYGYTF | NA | TRBV18 | few | TRBJ1-2
TGTGCCATGGGCAGGGTGAGCACAGATACGCAGTATTTT | CAMGRVSTDTQYF | NA | TRBV11-3 | NA | TRBJ2-3
TGCGCCAGCAGCCAGGCGGGACAGGGTGGCTATGGCTACACCTTC | CASSQAGQGGYGYTF | TRBD1 | TRBV4-1 | NA | TRBJ1-2
TGTGCCAGCAGTCGCCGACAGGATAATTCCTACGAGCAGTACTTC | CASSRRQDNSYEQYF | NA | TRBV6-2/TRBV6-3 | NA | TRBJ2-7
TGTGCCAGCAGCCTCTCCACCCACACAGGGGCCACGTTCAGCACAGATACGCAGTATTTT | CASSLSTHTGATFSTDTQYF | TRBD1 | TRBV9 | NA | TRBJ2-3
TGCGCCAGCAGCTTAAATTCGGCGGCGAACACTGAAGCTTTCTTT | CASSLNSAANTEAFF | NA | TRBV5-1 | NA | TRBJ1-1
TGTGCCAGCAGTCCCGGGACAGGGGGAAATAACTATGGCTACACCTTC | CASSPGTGGNNYGYTF | TRBD1 | TRBV27 | NA | TRBJ1-2